Listed here are 15 T cell receptor delta chains from one sample, sequenced in a study of gamma-delta chains in newborns, infants, children. TCRdb re-called the reads via CATT. This table holds a few thousand delta-chain clones, 1.5% to 2% found once. Material for sequencing was blood. The source is a child who was a newborn, infant or young child, either healthy, febrile or measles-vaccinated (not recorded which).

By proportion, this clone is large. The sample contains more than one DNA sequence encoding this CDR3. V and J are TRDV2 and TRDJ2; possible D gene TRDD3, 6 bases. The CDR3 has 17 amino acids. CDR1 GEAIGNYY and CDR2 EKD come from the germline V gene. Trimming shortened V by 1 base and J by 2 bases, and 16 bases separated the two germline ends. CDR3: CACDTSSGGPLTAQLFF. DNA for the CDR3: TGTGCCTGTGACACGTCTAGTGGGGGCCCCTTGACAGCACAACTCTTCTTT.

This clone ranks as medium-sized. This sequence joins TRDV1 and TRDJ1; TRDD2 is a possible D gene (9 bases). This CDR3 is 20 amino acids long. Trimming shortened V by 0 bases and J by 4 bases, and 27 bases separated the two germline ends. From germline, CDR1 is TSWWSYY and CDR2 QGS. The CDR3 DNA sequence: TGTGCTCTTGGGGAACTTTTGGGCCTTCCTACGTACTGGGGGGTCGATAAACTCATCTTT. It encodes CALGELLGLPTYWGVDKLIF.

This clone was picked up a small number of times. The V gene is TRDV2, the J gene TRDJ1; the match to TRDD3 covers 11 bases. Losses at the gene ends were 3 bases for V and 0 bases for J; bases not matched to a gene: 8. CDR1 is GEAIGNYY, CDR2 EKD, per germline. The CDR3 consists of 17 residues. CDR3 residues: CACDPLHWGIYTDKLIF. CDR3 coding DNA: TGTGCCTGTGACCCACTCCACTGGGGGATATACACCGATAAACTCATCTTT.

This clone was seen a few times. A much larger clone lies a single base off, so this may be a read error. Other DNA sequences in this specimen translate into the identical CDR3. The CDR3 coding sequence is TGTGCCTGTGACGTACTGGGGGATACGGCTTTGACAGCACAACTCTTCTTC. Protein product: CACDVLGDTALTAQLFF. The rearrangement joins TRDV2 to TRDJ2; 13 bases align to TRDD3. Germline CDR1 and CDR2: GEAIGNYY and EKD. The CDR3 extends over 17 amino acids.

The chain links TRDV1 to TRDJ1, with 8 bases lining up with TRDD3. Germline CDR1 reads TSWWSYY; CDR2 reads QGS. The CDR3 is made up of 22 amino acids. J gave up 0 bases and V 3 bases, and 24 bases lay outside the gene matches. CDR3 amino acids: CALGELPTDWGAPAQYTDKLIF. Here the CDR3 DNA reads TGTGCTCTTGGGGAGCTCCCTACCGACTGGGGGGCTCCCGCCCAGTACACCGATAAACTCATCTTT.

The rearrangement links TRDV2 to TRDJ3, with 10 bases matching TRDD3. V was clipped by 0 bases and J by 0 bases; unmatched bases: 4. The CDR3 length is 19 residues. The germline V gene has CDR1 GEAIGNYY and CDR2 EKD. The CDR3 bases are TGTGCCTGTGACACCGTCTGGGGGATAAGCTCCTGGGACACCCGACAGATGTTTTTC. As protein: CACDTVWGISSWDTRQMFF.

The CDR3 loop reads CACDTVLWSSWDTRQMFF. CDR3 DNA sequence: TGTGCCTGTGACACCGTACTGTGGAGCTCCTGGGACACCCGACAGATGTTTTTC. V gene TRDV2 combines with J gene TRDJ3; no clear D gene. From germline, CDR1 is GEAIGNYY and CDR2 EKD. The CDR3 is 18 amino acids. Trimming shortened V by 0 bases and J by 0 bases, and 11 bases separated the two germline ends.

This clone has a handful of counts. The chain links TRDV2 to TRDJ3; TRDD3 matches at 9 bases. The CDR3 is 19 amino acids. Germline CDR1 and CDR2: GEAIGNYY and EKD. J was trimmed by 0 bases and V by 3 bases; bases with no gene match: 8. CDR3 sequence (DNA): TGTGCCTGTGACGCCTGGGGGATCTTCCACTCCTGGGACACCCGACAGATGTTTTTC. Translation gives CACDAWGIFHSWDTRQMFF.

This clone rates as medium-sized (0.01 to 0.1%). The chain is built from TRDV1 and TRDJ3; 9 bases align to TRDD3. The CDR3 sequence is 18 residues long. Unmatched junction bases numbered 4, after V lost 4 bases and J lost 0 bases. The germline CDR1 and CDR2 sequences are TSWWSYY and QGS. The CDR3 here is CALGGGIPHSWDTRQMFF. In DNA, the CDR3 is TGTGCTCTTGGGGGGGGGATACCCCACTCCTGGGACACCCGACAGATGTTTTTC.

Concerning this clone itself: One base separates it from a far larger clone, so it is likely a read error. The chain is built from TRDV2 and TRDJ2; D not resolved. This CDR3 spans 14 amino acids. The V gene's germline CDR1 is GEAIGNYY and CDR2 EKD. In DNA, the CDR3 is TGTGCCTGTGATTCCCCAGCTTTGGCAGCACAACTCTTCTTT. The encoded protein is CACDSPALAAQLFF.

This clone was seen more than once but under ten times. The gene calls are TRDV2 and TRDJ3, with a tentative D call TRDD3 (6 bases). The CDR3 is made up of 19 amino acids. V was pared by 0 bases and J by 0 bases, with 14 bases between. CDR1 and CDR2 (germline): GEAIGNYY, EKD. For the CDR3, the DNA is TGTGCCTGTGACACCGTAGGGGGGGACCTCTCCTGGGACACCCGACAGATGTTTTTC. As protein: CACDTVGGDLSWDTRQMFF.

Concerning this clone itself: Only one base separates this from a far larger clonotype, so it likely reflects a read error. At the DNA level, this CDR3 is encoded by other sequences in the same sample as well. This rearrangement joins TRDV2 to TRDJ2; 7 nucleotides agree with TRDD3. CDR3 size: 15 residues. Germline CDR1 reads GEAIGNYY; CDR2 reads EKD. The DNA for the CDR3 is TGTGCCTGCGACAGTTTGGGGGATTTGACAGCACAACTCTTCTTT. Its protein is CACDSLGDLTAQLFF.

The V gene is TRDV2, the J gene TRDJ3; 9 bases fit TRDD3. The CDR3 contains 18 residues. CDR1 and CDR2 from the germline V gene are GEAIGNYY and EKD. The V segment lost 0 bases and the J segment 3 bases; nucleotides outside the gene matches: 5. As DNA, the CDR3 is TGTGCCTGTGACACCGTGAATGGGGGATACTGGGACACCCGACAGATGTTTTTC. Protein product: CACDTVNGGYWDTRQMFF.

This chain connects TRDV3 to TRDJ1; the match to TRDD3 covers 12 bases. V lost 3 bases to trimming and J lost 1 base; unmatched junction nucleotides: 21. Germline V gene lookup returns CDR1 TVYSNPD and CDR2 GDNSRS (reference sequence). CDR3 length: 20 residues. CDR3 coding DNA: TGTGCCTTCCGCTTCCTACCAAACTGGGGGATACTCCCTTGCACCGATAAACTCATCTTT. This gives the protein CAFRFLPNWGILPCTDKLIF.

This clone is medium-sized within its sample. A much larger clone differs from this one at a single base, so this may be a read error. This specimen includes other DNA sequences encoding the same CDR3. This sequence joins TRDV2 and TRDJ3; 9 bases fit TRDD3. The CDR3 has 17 residues. Unmatched junction bases numbered 1, after V lost 0 bases and J lost 2 bases. The germline V gene has CDR1 GEAIGNYY and CDR2 EKD. The CDR3 DNA follows: TGTGCCTGTGACACCTTGGGGGATACCTGGGACACCCGACAGATGTTTTTC. Its protein product is CACDTLGDTWDTRQMFF.